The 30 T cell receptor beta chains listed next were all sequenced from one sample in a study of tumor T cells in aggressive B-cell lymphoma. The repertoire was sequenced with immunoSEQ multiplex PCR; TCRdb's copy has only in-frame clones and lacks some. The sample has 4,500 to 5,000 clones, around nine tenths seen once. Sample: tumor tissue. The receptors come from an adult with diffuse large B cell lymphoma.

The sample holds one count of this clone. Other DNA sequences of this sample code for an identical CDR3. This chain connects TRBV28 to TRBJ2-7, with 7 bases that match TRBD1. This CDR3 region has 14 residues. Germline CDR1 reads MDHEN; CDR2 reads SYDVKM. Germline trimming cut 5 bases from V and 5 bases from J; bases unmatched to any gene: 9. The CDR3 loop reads CASSLGDRVDEQYF. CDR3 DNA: TGTGCCAGCAGTCTAGGAGACAGGGTTGACGAGCAGTACTTC. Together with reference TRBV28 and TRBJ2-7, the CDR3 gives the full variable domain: DVKVTQSSRYLVKRTGEKVFLECVQDMDHENMFWYRQDPGLGLRLIYFSYDVKMKEKGDIPEGYSVSREKKERFSLILESASTNQTSMYLCASSLGDRVDEQYFGPGTRLTVT.

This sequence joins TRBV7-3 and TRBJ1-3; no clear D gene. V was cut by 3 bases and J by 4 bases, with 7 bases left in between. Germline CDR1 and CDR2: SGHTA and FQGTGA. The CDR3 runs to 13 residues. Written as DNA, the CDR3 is TGTGCCAGCAGCTTGGGCCGGGGAAACACCATATATTTT. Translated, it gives CASSLGRGNTIYF.

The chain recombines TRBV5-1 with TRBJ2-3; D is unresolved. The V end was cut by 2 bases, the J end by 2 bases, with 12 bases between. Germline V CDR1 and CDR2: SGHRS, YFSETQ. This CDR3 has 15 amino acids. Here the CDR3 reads CASSLAATLTDTQYF. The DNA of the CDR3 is TGCGCCAGCAGCTTAGCCGCAACCCTCACAGATACGCAGTATTTT. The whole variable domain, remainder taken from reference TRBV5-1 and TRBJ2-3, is KAGVTQTPRYLIKTRGQQVTLSCSPISGHRSVSWYQQTPGQGLQFLFEYFSETQRNKGNFPGRFSGRQFSNSRSEMNVSTLELGDSALYLCASSLAATLTDTQYFGPGTRLTVL.

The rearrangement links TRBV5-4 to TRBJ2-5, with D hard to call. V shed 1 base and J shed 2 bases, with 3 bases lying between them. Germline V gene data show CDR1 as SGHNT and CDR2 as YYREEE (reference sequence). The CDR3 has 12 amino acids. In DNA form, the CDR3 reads TGTGCCAGCAGCTTGACACAAGAGACCCAGTACTTC. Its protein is CASSLTQETQYF.

This chain's CDR3 is CASSQEGHGDQPQHF. CDR3 bases: TGTGCCAGCAGCCAAGAGGGTCACGGGGATCAGCCCCAGCATTTT. V and J are TRBV4-2 and TRBJ1-5, with D unresolved. CDR1 and CDR2 (germline): LGHNA, YNFKEQ. V was clipped by 0 bases and J by 5 bases, with 11 bases between them. The CDR3 loop spans 15 amino acids.

The CDR3 DNA is TGTGCCAGCAGCTTGGGACAGGGGTGGACTAATGAAAAACTGTTTTTT. It translates to CASSLGQGWTNEKLFF. This chain joins TRBV5-4 and TRBJ1-4, with TRBD1 matching over 8 bases. V trimming: 0 bases; J trimming: 2 bases; junction bases outside the gene matches: 3. Germline lookup yields CDR1 SGHNT and CDR2 YYREEE (reference sequence). The CDR3 spans 16 residues.

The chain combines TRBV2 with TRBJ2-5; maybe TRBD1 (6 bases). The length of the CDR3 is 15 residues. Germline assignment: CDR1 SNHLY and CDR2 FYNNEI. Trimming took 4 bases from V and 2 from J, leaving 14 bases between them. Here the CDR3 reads CASSVFGTLQETQYF. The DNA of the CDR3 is TGTGCCAGCAGTGTATTCGGGACACTTCAAGAGACCCAGTACTTC.

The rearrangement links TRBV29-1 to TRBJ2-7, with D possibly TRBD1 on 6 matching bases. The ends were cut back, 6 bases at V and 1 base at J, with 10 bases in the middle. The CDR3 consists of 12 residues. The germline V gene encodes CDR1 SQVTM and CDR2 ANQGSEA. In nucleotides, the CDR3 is TGCAGCGTGGGGGCGTCTTCCTACGAGCAGTACTTC. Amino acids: CSVGASSYEQYF.

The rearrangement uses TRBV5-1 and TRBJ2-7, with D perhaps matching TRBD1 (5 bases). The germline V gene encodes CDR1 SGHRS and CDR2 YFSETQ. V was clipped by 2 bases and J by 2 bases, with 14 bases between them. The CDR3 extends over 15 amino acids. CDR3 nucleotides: TGCGCCAGCAGCTTTCCAGGGATGGAAGCCTACGAGCAGTACTTC. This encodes CASSFPGMEAYEQYF.

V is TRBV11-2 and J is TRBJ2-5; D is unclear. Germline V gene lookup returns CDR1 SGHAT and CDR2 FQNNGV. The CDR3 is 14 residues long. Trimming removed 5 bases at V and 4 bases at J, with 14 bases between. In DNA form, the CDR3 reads TGTGCCAGCAGCCCCCATAGCCTGGTAGAGACCCAGTACTTC. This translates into CASSPHSLVETQYF.

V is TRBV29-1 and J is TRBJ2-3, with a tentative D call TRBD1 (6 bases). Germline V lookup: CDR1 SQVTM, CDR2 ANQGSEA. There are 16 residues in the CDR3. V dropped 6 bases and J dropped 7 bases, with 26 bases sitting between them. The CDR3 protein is CSVRSGQSARWNTQYF. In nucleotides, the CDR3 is TGCAGCGTGCGCTCCGGACAGTCCGCCCGGTGGAATACGCAGTATTTT.

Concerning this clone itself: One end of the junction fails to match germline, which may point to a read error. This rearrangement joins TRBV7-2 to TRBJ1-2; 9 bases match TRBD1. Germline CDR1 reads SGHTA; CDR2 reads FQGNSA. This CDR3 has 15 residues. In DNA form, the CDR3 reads TGTGCCAGCAGCTTAGCGGGGACAGGGAGGAATGGCTGCACCTTC. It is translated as CASSLAGTGRNGCTF. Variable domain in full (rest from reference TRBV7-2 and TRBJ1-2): GAGVSQSPSNKVTEKGKDVELRCDPISGHTALYWYRQSLGQGLEFLIYFQGNSAPDKSGLPSDRFSAERTGGSVSTLTIQRTQQEDSAVYLCASSLAGTGRNGCTFGSGTRLTVV.

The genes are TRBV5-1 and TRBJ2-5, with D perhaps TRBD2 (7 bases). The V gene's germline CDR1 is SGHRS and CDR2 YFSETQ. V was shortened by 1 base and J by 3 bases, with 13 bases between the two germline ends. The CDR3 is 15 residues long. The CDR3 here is CASSLRGATEETQYF. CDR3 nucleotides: TGCGCCAGCAGCTTGCGGGGGGCTACAGAAGAGACCCAGTACTTC.

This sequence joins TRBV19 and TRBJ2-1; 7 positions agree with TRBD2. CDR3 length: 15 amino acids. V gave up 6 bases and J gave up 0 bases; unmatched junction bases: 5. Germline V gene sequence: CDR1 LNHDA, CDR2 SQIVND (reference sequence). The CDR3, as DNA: TGTGCCAGTAGCCTGGGCGGGAGCTCCTACAATGAGCAGTTCTTC. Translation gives CASSLGGSSYNEQFF. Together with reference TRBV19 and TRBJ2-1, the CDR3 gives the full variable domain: DGGITQSPKYLFRKEGQNVTLSCEQNLNHDAMYWYRQDPGQGLRLIYYSQIVNDFQKGDIAEGYSVSREKKESFPLTVTSAQKNPTAFYLCASSLGGSSYNEQFFGPGTRLTVL.

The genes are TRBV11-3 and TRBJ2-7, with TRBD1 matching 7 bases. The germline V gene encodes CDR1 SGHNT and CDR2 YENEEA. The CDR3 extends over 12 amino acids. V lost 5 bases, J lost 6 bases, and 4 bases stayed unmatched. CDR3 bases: TGTGCCAGCAGCCCGGGGACAGTCGAGCAGTACTTC. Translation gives CASSPGTVEQYF.

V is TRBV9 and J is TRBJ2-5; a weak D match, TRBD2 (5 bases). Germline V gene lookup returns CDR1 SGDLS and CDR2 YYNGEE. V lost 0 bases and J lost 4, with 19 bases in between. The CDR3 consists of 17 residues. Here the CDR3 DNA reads TGTGCCAGCAGCGTAGCTAGTCGGTCAGGACGGGGAGAGACCCAGTACTTC. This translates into CASSVASRSGRGETQYF.

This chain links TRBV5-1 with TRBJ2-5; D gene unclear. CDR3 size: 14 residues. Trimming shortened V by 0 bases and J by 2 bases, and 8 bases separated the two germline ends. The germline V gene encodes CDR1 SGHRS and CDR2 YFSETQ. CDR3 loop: CASSLAGRQETQYF. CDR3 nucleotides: TGCGCCAGCAGCTTGGCCGGCAGGCAAGAGACCCAGTACTTC.

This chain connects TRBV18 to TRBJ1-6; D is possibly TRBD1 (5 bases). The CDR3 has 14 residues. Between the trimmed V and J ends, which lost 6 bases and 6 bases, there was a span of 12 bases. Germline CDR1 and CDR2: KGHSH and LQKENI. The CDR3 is CASSLRDSNSPLHF. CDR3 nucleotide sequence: TGTGCCAGCTCCCTCCGAGACAGTAATTCACCCCTCCACTTT.

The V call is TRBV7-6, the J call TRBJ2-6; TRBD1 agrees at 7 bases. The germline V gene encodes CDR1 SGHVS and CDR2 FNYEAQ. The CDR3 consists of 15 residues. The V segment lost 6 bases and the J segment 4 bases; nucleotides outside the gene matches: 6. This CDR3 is CASSPGTAGANVLTF. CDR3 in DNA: TGTGCCAGCAGTCCCGGGACAGCAGGGGCCAACGTCCTGACTTTC.

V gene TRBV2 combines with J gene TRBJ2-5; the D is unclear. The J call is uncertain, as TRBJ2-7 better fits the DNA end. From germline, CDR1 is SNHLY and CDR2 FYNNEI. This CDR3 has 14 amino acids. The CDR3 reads CASRPDSTSYEQYF. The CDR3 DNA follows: TGTGCCAGCAGGCCCGACTCCACGTCCTACGAGCAGTACTTC.

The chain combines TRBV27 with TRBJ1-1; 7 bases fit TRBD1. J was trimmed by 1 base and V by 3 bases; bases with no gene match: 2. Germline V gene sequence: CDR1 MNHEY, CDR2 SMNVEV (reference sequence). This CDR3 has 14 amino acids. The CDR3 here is CASSFRTGNTEAFF. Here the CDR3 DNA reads TGTGCCAGCAGTTTCAGGACAGGGAACACTGAAGCTTTCTTT.

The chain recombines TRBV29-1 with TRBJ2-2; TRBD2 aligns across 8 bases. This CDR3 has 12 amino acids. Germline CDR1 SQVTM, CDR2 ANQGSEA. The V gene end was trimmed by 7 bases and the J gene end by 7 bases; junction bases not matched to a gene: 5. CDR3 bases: TGCAGCGCCCGAGGGACTAGCGGGGAGCTGTTTTTT. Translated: CSARGTSGELFF.

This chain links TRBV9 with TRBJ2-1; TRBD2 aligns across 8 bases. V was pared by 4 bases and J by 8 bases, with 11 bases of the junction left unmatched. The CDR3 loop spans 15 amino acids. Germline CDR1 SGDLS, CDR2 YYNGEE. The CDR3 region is CASSTSGLEFDEQFF. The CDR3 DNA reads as TGTGCCAGCAGCACCTCGGGACTAGAGTTTGATGAGCAGTTCTTC. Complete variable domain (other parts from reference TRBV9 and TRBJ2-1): DSGVTQTPKHLITATGQRVTLRCSPRSGDLSVYWYQQSLDQGLQFLIQYYNGEERAKGNILERFSAQQFPDLHSELNLSSLELGDSALYFCASSTSGLEFDEQFFGPGTRLTVL.

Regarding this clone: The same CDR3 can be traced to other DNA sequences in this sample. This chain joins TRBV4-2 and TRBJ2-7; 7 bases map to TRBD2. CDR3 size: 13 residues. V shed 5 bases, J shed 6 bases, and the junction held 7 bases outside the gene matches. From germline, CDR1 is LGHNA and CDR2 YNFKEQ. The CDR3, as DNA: TGTGCCAGCAGCAAAAGAACGGGAGGCGAGCAGTACTTC. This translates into CASSKRTGGEQYF.

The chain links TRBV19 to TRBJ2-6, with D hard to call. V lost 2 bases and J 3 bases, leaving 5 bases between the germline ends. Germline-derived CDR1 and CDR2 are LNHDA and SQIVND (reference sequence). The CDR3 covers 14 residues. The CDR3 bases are TGTGCCAGTAGTATACAATTTGGGGCCAACGTCCTGACTTTC. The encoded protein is CASSIQFGANVLTF.

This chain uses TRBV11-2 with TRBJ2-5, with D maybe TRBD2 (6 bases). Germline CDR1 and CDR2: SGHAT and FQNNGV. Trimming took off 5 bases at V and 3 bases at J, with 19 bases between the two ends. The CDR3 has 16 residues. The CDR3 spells CASSLPLGGLKETQYF. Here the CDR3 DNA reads TGTGCCAGCAGCCTCCCACTCGGGGGACTGAAAGAGACCCAGTACTTC.

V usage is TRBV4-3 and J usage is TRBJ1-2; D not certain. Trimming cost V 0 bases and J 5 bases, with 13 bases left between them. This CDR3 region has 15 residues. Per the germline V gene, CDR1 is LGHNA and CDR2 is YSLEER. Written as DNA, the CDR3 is TGCGCCAGCAGCCAAGATGCAGGTAATCCATATGGCTACACCTTC. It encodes CASSQDAGNPYGYTF.

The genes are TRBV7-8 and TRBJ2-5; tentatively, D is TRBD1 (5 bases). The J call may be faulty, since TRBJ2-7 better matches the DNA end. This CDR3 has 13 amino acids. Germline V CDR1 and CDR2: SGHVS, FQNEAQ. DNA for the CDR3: TGTGCCAGCTCCATTCAGGGTTTTTACGAGCAGTACTTC. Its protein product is CASSIQGFYEQYF.

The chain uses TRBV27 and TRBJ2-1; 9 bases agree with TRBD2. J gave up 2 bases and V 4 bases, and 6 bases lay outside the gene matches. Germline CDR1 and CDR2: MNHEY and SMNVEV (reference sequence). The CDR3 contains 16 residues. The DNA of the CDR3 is TGTGCCAGCAGTTCCATAGCGGGGGCCCCCTACAATGAGCAGTTCTTC. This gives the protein CASSSIAGAPYNEQFF.

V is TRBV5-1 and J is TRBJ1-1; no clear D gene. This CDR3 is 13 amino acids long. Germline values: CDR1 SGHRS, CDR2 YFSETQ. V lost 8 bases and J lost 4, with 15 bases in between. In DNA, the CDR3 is TGCGCCAGTCGCCAAGAGCGAATCACTGAAGCTTTCTTT. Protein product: CASRQERITEAFF.